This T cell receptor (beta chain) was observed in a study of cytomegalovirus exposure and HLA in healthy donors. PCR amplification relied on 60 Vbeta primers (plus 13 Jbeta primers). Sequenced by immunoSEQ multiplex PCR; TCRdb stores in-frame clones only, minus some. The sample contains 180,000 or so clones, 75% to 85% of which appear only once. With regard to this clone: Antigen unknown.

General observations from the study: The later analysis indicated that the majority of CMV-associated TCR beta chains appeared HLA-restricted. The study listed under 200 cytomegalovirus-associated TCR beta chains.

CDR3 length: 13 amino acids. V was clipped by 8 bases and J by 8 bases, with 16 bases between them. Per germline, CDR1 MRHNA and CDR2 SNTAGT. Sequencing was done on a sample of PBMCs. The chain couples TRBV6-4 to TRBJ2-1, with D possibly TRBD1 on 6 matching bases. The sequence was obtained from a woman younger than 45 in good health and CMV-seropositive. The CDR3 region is CASGQTGFDEQFF. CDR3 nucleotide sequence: TGTGCCAGCGGACAAACAGGGTTCGATGAGCAGTTCTTC.